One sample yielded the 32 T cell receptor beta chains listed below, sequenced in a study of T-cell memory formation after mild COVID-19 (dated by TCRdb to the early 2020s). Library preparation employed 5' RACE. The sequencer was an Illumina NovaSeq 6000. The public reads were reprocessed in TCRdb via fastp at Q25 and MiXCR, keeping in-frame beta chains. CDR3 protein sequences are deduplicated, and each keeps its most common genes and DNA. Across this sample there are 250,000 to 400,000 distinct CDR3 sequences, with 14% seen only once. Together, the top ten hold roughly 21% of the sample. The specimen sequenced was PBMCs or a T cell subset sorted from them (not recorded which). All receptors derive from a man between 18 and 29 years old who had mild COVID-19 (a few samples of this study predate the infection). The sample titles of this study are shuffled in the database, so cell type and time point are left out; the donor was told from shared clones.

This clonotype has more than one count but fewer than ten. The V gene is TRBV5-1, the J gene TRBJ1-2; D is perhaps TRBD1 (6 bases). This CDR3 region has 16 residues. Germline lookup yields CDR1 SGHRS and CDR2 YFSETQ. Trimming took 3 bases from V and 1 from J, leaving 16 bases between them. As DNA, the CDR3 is TGCGCCAGCAGCTCAGACCAGGGGCTCAATAACTATGGCTACACCTTC. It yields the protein CASSSDQGLNNYGYTF.

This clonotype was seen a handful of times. CDR3 bases: TGCAGTGCTAGAGTAGGGGGCGCGACCGGGGAGCTGTTTTTT. Translating gives CSARVGGATGELFF. The J gene is TRBJ2-2, the V gene TRBV20-1, with TRBD1 matching 7 bases. There are 14 residues in the CDR3. V lost 1 base and J lost 5; bases outside the gene matches: 4. Per the germline V gene, CDR1 is DFQATT and CDR2 is SNEGSKA (reference sequence).

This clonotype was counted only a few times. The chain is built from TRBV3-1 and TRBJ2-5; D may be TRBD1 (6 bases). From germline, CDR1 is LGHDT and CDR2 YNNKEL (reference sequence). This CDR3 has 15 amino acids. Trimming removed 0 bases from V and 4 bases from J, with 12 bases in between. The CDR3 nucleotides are TGTGCCAGCAGCCAAGAACAGGGAACCGGAGAGACCCAGTACTTC. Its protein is CASSQEQGTGETQYF.

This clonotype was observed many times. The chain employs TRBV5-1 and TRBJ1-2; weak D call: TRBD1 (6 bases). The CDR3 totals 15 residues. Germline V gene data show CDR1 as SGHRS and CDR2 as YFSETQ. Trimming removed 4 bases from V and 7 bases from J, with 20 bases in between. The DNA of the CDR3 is TGCGCCAGCAGCCCCTCCAACAGGGCAGAAAGTGGCTACACCTTC. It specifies CASSPSNRAESGYTF.

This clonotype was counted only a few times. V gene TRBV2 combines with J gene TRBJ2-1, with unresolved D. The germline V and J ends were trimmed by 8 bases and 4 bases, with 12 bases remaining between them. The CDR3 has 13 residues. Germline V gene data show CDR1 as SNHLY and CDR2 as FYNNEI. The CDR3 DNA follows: TGTGCCAGCTCGATCGGGTCTTACAATGAGCAGTTCTTC. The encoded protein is CASSIGSYNEQFF.

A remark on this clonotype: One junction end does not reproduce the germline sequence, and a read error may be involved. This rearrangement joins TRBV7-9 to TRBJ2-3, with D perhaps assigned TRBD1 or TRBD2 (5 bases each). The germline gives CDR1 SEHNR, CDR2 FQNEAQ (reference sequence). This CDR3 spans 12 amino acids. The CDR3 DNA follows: TGTGCCAGCAGCCAACTAGGGGCCAGGCCGGATTTT. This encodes CASSQLGARPDF.

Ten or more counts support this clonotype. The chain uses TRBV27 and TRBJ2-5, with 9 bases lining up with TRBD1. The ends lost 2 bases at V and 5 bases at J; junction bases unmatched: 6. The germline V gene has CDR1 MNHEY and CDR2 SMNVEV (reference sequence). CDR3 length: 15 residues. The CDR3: CASSLNRGRGETQYF. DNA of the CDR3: TGTGCCAGCAGTTTAAACAGGGGGCGAGGGGAGACCCAGTACTTC.

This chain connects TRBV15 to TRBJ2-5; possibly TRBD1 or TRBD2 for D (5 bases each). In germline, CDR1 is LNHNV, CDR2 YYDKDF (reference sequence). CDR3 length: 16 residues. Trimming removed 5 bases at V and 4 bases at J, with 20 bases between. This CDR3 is CATSGGIQGILETQYF. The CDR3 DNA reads TGTGCCACCAGCGGGGGAATCCAGGGTATCTTAGAGACCCAGTACTTC.

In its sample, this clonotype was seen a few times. The CDR3: CASSLTGDTGNTIYF. CDR3 nucleotides: TGTGCCAGCAGCTTAACTGGGGACACTGGAAACACCATATATTTT. This chain links TRBV7-3 with TRBJ1-3; D perhaps matches TRBD1 (6 bases). This CDR3 is 15 amino acids long. V lost 0 bases and J 2 bases, leaving 8 bases between the germline ends. Germline CDR1 is SGHTA and CDR2 is FQGTGA.

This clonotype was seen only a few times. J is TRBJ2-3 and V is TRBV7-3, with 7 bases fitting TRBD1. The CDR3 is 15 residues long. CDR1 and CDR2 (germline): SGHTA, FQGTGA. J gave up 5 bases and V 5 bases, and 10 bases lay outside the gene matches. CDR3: CASSSVTGAEDTQYF. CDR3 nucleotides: TGTGCCAGCAGCAGCGTAACAGGGGCGGAAGATACGCAGTATTTT.

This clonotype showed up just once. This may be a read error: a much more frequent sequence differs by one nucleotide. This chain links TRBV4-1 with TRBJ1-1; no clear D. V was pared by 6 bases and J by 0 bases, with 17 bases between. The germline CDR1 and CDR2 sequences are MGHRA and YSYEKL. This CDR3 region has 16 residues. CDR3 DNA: TGCGCCAGCAGACACACTCCGAGACACGTGAACACTGAAGCTTTCTTT. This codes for CASRHTPRHVNTEAFF.

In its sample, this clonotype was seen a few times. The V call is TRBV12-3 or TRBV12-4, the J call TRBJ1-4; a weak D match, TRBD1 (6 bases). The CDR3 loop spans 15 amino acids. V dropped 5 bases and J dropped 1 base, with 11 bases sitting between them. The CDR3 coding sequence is TGTGCCAGCAGTAACGGACAGTTAACTAATGAAAAACTGTTTTTT. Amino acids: CASSNGQLTNEKLFF.

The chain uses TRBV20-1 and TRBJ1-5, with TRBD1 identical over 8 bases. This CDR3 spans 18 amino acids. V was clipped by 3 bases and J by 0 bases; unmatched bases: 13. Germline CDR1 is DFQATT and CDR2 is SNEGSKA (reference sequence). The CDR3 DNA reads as TGCAGTGCTAGGAGGGGACAGGCAGGTGGTTATAGCAATCAGCCCCAGCATTTT. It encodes CSARRGQAGGYSNQPQHF.

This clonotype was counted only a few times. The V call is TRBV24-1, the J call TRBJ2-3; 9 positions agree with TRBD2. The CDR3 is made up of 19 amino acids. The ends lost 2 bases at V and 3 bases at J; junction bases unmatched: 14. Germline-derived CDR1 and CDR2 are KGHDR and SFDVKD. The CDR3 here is CATSDSPGRGGEGTDTQYF. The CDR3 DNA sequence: TGTGCCACCAGTGATTCCCCCGGTCGCGGGGGGGAGGGGACAGATACGCAGTATTTT.

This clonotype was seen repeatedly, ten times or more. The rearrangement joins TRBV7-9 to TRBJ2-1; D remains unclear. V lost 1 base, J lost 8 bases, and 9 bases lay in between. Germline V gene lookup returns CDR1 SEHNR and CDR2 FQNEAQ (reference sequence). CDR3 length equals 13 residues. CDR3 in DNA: TGTGCCAGCAGCTTAGAGTCTGCTTATGAGCAGTTCTTC. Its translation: CASSLESAYEQFF.

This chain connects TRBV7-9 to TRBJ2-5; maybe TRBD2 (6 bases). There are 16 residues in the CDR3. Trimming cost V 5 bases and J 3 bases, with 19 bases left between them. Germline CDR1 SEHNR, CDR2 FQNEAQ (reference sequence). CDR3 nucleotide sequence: TGTGCCAGCAGCGCGTCGCGCGGGATACGGAAAGAGACCCAGTACTTC. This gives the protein CASSASRGIRKETQYF.

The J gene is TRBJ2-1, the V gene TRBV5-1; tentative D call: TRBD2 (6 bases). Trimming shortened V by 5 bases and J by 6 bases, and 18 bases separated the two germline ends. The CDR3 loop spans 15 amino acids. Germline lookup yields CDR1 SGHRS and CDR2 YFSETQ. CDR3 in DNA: TGCGCCAGCAGGGCCGGGACTCCAACTCTCAATGAGCAGTTCTTC. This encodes CASRAGTPTLNEQFF.

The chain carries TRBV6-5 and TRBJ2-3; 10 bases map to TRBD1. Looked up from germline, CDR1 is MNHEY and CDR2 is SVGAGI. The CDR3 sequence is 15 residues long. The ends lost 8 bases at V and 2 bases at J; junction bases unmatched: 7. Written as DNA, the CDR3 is TGTGCCAGCTCTCGGGGACAGGGGTTCACAGATACGCAGTATTTT. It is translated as CASSRGQGFTDTQYF.

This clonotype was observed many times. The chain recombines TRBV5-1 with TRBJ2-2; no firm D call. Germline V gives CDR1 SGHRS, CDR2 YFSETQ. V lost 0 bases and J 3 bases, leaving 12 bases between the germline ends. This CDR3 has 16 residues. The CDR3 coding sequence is TGCGCCAGCAGCTTGGTCTTTTCTGGGGACACCGGGGAGCTGTTTTTT. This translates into CASSLVFSGDTGELFF.

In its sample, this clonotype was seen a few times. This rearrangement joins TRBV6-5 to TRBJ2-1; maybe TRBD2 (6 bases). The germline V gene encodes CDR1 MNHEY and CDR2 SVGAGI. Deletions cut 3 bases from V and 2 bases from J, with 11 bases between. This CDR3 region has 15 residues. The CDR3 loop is CASSYGDFPYNEQFF. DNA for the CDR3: TGTGCCAGCAGTTATGGGGACTTCCCCTACAATGAGCAGTTCTTC.

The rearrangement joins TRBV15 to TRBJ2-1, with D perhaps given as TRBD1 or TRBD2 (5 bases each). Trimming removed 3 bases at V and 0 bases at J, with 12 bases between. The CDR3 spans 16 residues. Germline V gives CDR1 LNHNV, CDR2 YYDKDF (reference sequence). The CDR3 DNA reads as TGTGCCACCAGCAGTGGGACGTTTGGCTCCTACAATGAGCAGTTCTTC. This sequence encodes CATSSGTFGSYNEQFF.

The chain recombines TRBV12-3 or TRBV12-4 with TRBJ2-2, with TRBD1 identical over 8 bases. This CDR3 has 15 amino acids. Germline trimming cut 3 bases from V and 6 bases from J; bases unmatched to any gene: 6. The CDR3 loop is CASSLGQDLAGELFF. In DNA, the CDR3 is TGTGCCAGCAGTTTGGGACAGGATTTAGCCGGGGAGCTGTTTTTT.

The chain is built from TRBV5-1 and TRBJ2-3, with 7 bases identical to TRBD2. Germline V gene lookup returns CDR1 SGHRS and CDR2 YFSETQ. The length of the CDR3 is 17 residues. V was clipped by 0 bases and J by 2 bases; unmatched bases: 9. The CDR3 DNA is TGCGCCAGCAGCTTGGGCTCCGGGACTACTCTCACAGATACGCAGTATTTT. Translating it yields CASSLGSGTTLTDTQYF.

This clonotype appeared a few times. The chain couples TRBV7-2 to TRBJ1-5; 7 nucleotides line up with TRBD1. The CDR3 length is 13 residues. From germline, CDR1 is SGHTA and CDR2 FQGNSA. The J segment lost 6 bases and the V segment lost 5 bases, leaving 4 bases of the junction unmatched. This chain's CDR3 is CASSRQGPQPQHF. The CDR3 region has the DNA TGTGCCAGCAGCCGACAGGGACCTCAGCCCCAGCATTTT.

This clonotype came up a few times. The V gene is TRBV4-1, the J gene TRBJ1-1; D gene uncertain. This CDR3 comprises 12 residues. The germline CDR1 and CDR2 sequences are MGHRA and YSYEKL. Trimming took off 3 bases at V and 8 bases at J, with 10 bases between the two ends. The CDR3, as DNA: TGCGCCAGCAGCCACCCGCTGGGGGAAGCTTTCTTT. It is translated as CASSHPLGEAFF.

In DNA, the CDR3 is TGTGCCAGCTCACCACCGGGACAGGGCAACGAGCAGTACGTC. Translation: CASSPPGQGNEQYV. The chain is built from TRBV18 and TRBJ2-7; 9 positions agree with TRBD1. The junction had 2 bases not matched to a gene; V was cut back by 0 bases and J by 5 bases. CDR1 KGHSH and CDR2 LQKENI come from the germline V gene. CDR3 length: 14 residues.

The CDR3 spells CATRQGTETQYF. The CDR3 DNA sequence: TGTGCCACCAGACAGGGCACGGAGACCCAGTACTTC. The chain joins TRBV19 to TRBJ2-5; 7 bases are shared with TRBD1. Germline CDR1 reads LNHDA; CDR2 reads SQIVND (reference sequence). V trimming: 10 bases; J trimming: 5 bases; junction bases outside the gene matches: 7. The CDR3 spans 12 residues.

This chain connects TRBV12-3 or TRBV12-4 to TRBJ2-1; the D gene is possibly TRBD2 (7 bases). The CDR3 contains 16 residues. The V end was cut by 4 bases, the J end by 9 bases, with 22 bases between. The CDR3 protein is CASSSEGWGGWGEQFF. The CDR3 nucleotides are TGTGCCAGCAGTTCAGAAGGTTGGGGGGGCTGGGGTGAGCAGTTCTTC.

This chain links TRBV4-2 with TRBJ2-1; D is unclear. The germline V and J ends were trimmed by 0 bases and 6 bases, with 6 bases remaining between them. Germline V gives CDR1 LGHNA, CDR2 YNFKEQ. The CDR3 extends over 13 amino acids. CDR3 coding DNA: TGTGCCAGCAGCCAAGAGGGTAGCAATGAGCAGTTCTTC. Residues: CASSQEGSNEQFF.

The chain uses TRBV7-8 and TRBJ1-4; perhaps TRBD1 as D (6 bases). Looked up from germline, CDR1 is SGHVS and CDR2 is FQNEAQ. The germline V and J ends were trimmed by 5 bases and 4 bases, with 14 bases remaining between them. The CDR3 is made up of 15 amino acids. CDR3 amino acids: CASSRTGFINEKLFF. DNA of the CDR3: TGTGCCAGCAGCCGAACAGGGTTTATTAATGAAAAACTGTTTTTT.

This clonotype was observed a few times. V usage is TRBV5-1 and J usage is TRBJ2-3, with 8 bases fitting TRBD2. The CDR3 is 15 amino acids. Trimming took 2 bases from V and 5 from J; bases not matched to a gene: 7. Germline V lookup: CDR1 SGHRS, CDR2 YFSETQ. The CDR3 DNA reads TGCGCCAGCAGCTTCGGGCGGGGGGCTGAAGATACGCAGTATTTT. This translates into CASSFGRGAEDTQYF.

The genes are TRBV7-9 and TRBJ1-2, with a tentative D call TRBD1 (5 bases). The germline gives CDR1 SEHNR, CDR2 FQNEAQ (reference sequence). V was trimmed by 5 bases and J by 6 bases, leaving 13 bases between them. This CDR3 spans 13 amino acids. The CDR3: CASSPGRWDGYTF. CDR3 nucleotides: TGTGCCAGCAGCCCGGGACGTTGGGATGGCTACACCTTC.